The source of this TCR beta chain is a study of response to subunit inactivated influenza vaccine. Overall study results and limits: That few new T cells are recruited by each seasonal influenza vaccination was the authors' suggestion.

TCRdb analysed the RT-PCR reads with MiXCR anew, one entry per CDR3 protein. The sample has about 780,000 distinct CDR3 sequences, around 20% seen once. The CDR3 is 16 amino acids. V lost 6 bases and J lost 2, with 14 bases in between. This clonotype was observed a few times. What it recognizes is unknown. The source material was PBMCs from blood, sampled 5 to 6 days after vaccination. The chain combines TRBV12-3 or TRBV12-4 with TRBJ1-6; D ambiguous. This receptor was identified in a man aged 50-60 years who received an inactivated influenza vaccine. CDR3 sequence reads: CASRGTLLTYNSPLHF. CDR3 DNA sequence: TGTGCCAGCAGGGGCACCCTACTCACCTATAATTCACCCCTCCACTTT.